The T cell receptor beta chain under discussion was sequenced for a study of blood T cell repertoires in COVID-19. About the study: T cells, B-cell-depleted T cells, or PBMCs supplied cDNA or gDNA.

Study members were between about 18 and 90 years old and lived in some 26 US regions. Participants' reported clinical history set cohort assignment. The V gene end was trimmed by 3 bases and the J gene end by 8 bases; junction bases not matched to a gene: 6. The CDR3 covers 13 residues. Per germline, CDR1 SEHNR and CDR2 FQNEAQ (reference sequence). Original processing methods: Amplified reference gene primers provided the basis for estimating nucleated cell counts. Generated by immunoSEQ multiplex PCR, the TCRdb table keeps only in-frame clones and is missing some. Clonal size and the V and J genes are those of that table, whereas D and trimming came from the DNA. The repertoire holds around 220,000 clones, 85% to 90% seen once, with around 16% in the top ten.

The sequenced material came from PBMCs or T cells enriched from blood (not recorded which). V and J are TRBV7-9 and TRBJ1-2; the match to TRBD1 covers 7 bases. The receptor's source is a young man who had been exposed to COVID-19. The CDR3 is CASSFRDRGGYTF. CDR3 coding DNA: TGTGCCAGCAGCTTCCGGGACAGAGGAGGCTACACCTTC.